This entry lists 2 T cell receptor beta chains sequenced from one sample in a study of blood T cell repertoires in COVID-19. TCRdb's copy holds only in-frame clones and misses some; the assay was immunoSEQ multiplex PCR. The data show 200,000 to 300,000 clones, roughly four fifths seen once. Sequences were obtained from peripheral blood. Receptors originate from a woman over 75 with COVID-19, enrolled during active disease.

V and J are TRBV6-1 and TRBJ1-1, with 8 bases aligning to TRBD1. Germline values: CDR1 MNHNS, CDR2 SASEGT. The CDR3 length is 17 residues. Losses at the gene ends were 4 bases for V and 7 bases for J; bases not matched to a gene: 17. The CDR3 coding sequence is TGTGCCAGCAGTGGGCATCGACTGGGGACAGGCACTTATGAAGCTTTCTTT. Protein sequence: CASSGHRLGTGTYEAFF.

This clone was recorded only once. The rearrangement uses TRBV5-1 and TRBJ2-1, with TRBD2 matching over 8 bases. The CDR3 length is 16 residues. V lost 5 bases to trimming and J lost 4 bases; unmatched junction nucleotides: 11. Germline lookup yields CDR1 SGHRS and CDR2 YFSETQ. The CDR3 bases are TGCGCCAGCAGTCGGGATACCGGGACTAGATACAATGAGCAGTTCTTC. Its protein is CASSRDTGTRYNEQFF.